Below, 8 T cell receptor beta chains from the same sample are listed, as sequenced in a study of blood T cell repertoires in COVID-19. Here immunoSEQ multiplex PCR was the method, and the copy in TCRdb shows in-frame clones only, minus some. The repertoire consists of about 14,000 clones, with 75% to 85% occurring once and the leading ten covering about 27%. Sequences were obtained from peripheral blood. All receptors derive from a woman aged 45-59 years with active or convalescent COVID-19.

The rearrangement joins TRBV4-1 to TRBJ1-2; weak D call: TRBD1 (5 bases). The CDR3 has 17 residues. Looked up from germline, CDR1 is MGHRA and CDR2 is YSYEKL. V shed 3 bases and J shed 1 base, with 18 bases lying between them. The DNA of the CDR3 is TGCGCCAGCAGCCAGGACAATATGGACGGGTTTAACTATGGCTACACCTTC. It codes for CASSQDNMDGFNYGYTF.

This clone was seen a handful of times. The gene calls are TRBV5-5 and TRBJ1-6; 8 nucleotides match TRBD1. CDR3 length: 16 amino acids. V trimming: 6 bases; J trimming: 7 bases; junction bases outside the gene matches: 12. Germline V gene lookup returns CDR1 SGHKS and CDR2 YYEKEE (reference sequence). CDR3 loop: CASTLPLTGANSPLHF. In nucleotides, the CDR3 is TGTGCCAGCACCTTACCATTGACAGGGGCGAATTCACCCCTCCACTTT.

V and J are TRBV28 and TRBJ2-7; 8 bases match TRBD2. Germline V gene lookup returns CDR1 MDHEN and CDR2 SYDVKM. This CDR3 comprises 16 residues. V gave up 7 bases and J gave up 2 bases; unmatched junction bases: 13. The CDR3 nucleotides read TGTGCCAGCAACAAAGAATTCCGCGGGGGGACCTACGAGCAGTACTTC. Protein sequence: CASNKEFRGGTYEQYF.

V usage is TRBV7-2 and J usage is TRBJ2-5; 16 bases are shared with TRBD2. Trimming cost V 0 bases and J 5 bases; bases outside gene matches: 12. Per the germline V gene, CDR1 is SGHTA and CDR2 is FQGNSA. The CDR3 loop spans 20 amino acids. CDR3 sequence reads: CASSLAAGTSGGAFLETQYF. Written as DNA, the CDR3 is TGTGCCAGCAGCTTAGCCGCCGGGACTAGCGGGGGGGCCTTCTTGGAGACCCAGTACTTC.

The chain employs TRBV5-5 and TRBJ2-3, with 7 bases aligning to TRBD1. J lost 5 bases, V lost 0 bases, and 9 bases had no gene match. The CDR3 loop spans 16 amino acids. CDR1 SGHKS and CDR2 YYEKEE come from the germline V gene (reference sequence). CDR3 in DNA: TGTGCCAGCAGCTTGGCCATCACAGGGGCCGGAGATACGCAGTATTTT. As protein: CASSLAITGAGDTQYF.

The gene calls are TRBV5-5 and TRBJ2-7, with 7 bases lining up with TRBD2. J lost 6 bases, V lost 8 bases, and 20 bases had no gene match. Germline V gene lookup returns CDR1 SGHKS and CDR2 YYEKEE (reference sequence). The CDR3 runs 16 residues. The CDR3 spells CASGRGYRQKTLEQYF. The CDR3 region has the DNA TGTGCCAGTGGGAGGGGATACAGGCAGAAGACTCTCGAGCAGTACTTC.

This sequence joins TRBV18 and TRBJ1-1; TRBD1 might be the D (6 bases). Germline V gene sequence: CDR1 KGHSH, CDR2 LQKENI. This CDR3 has 15 amino acids. Trimming stripped 3 bases from V and 0 bases from J, with 11 bases between. CDR3: CASSPRGGLNTEAFF. The CDR3 DNA reads as TGTGCCAGCTCACCGAGGGGGGGGTTGAACACTGAAGCTTTCTTT. Together with reference TRBV18 and TRBJ1-1, the CDR3 gives the full variable domain: NAGVMQNPRHLVRRRGQEARLRCSPMKGHSHVYWYRQLPEEGLKFMVYLQKENIIDESGMPKERFSAEFPKEGPSILRIQQVVRGDSAAYFCASSPRGGLNTEAFFGQGTRLTVV.

The chain is built from TRBV27 and TRBJ2-5; D unresolved. The CDR3 consists of 15 residues. Trimming cost V 4 bases and J 6 bases, with 18 bases left between them. The germline V gene encodes CDR1 MNHEY and CDR2 SMNVEV (reference sequence). CDR3 DNA sequence: TGTGCCAGCAGTTCTCCCGTTCGTGGTCAGAAGACCCAGTACTTC. It codes for CASSSPVRGQKTQYF.